The rows below give T cell receptor beta chains drawn from one sample of a study of tumor-infiltrating lymphocytes in primary liver carcinoma. MiXCR, run by TCRdb on the multiplex PCR reads, gives a single entry per CDR3 protein. Of around 330,000 distinct CDR3 sequences in the sample, nearly 60% are singletons; the top ten hold approximately 17%. Sequencing used peripheral blood. The receptors shown here come from a woman aged 30 to 39 with primary liver carcinoma and hepatitis B virus infection. CDR3s leave out the opening cysteine and the closing phenylalanine or tryptophan.

TRBV7-8	TRBJ1-2	ASSLGRDYGYT
TRBV11-2	TRBJ2-3	VGSLTDTQY
TRBV11-2	TRBJ1-2	ARATHYNYGHT
TRBV4-3	TRBJ1-1	ASSQVLLGTGTLNTEAF
TRBV12-3/TRBV12-4	TRBJ2-3	ASRGLAGHTNTQY
TRBV29-1	TRBJ1-2	SVPTTNYGYT
TRBV6-1	TRBJ2-1	AIEKGLAGPNEQF
TRBV19	TRBJ1-1	ASSPGTRLNTEAF
TRBV5-4	TRBJ2-1	ASSLPSRDYNEQF
TRBV11-2	TRBJ2-7	ASGFGTGGYEQY
TRBV11-2	TRBJ2-6	ASSLVPGEAVNVLT
TRBV4-2	TRBJ2-7	ASSHEGTGGYEQY
TRBV29-1	TRBJ2-6	SAEIGPTGANVPT
TRBV7-9	TRBJ2-7	ASSLVGVANEQY
TRBV6-1	TRBJ2-1	ATKGQGSYNEQF
TRBV7-9	TRBJ2-3	ASGLAVSREQDTQY
TRBV6-2/TRBV6-3	TRBJ1-1	ASCPGTIGYTEAF
TRBV12-5	TRBJ2-7	ASGFGISEGAYEQY
TRBV4-2	TRBJ1-1	ASSPGNGHMNTEAF
TRBV5-1	TRBJ2-3	ASSLAAGAADTQY
TRBV11-2	TRBJ2-5	ASSPGRGETQY
TRBV7-9	TRBJ1-2	ASSRRTGVIPNYGYT
TRBV12-3/TRBV12-4	TRBJ2-1	ASSLARLGLNEQF
TRBV5-6	TRBJ1-1	ASSPGTENTEAF
TRBV29-1	TRBJ1-5	SVGVGSNQPQH
TRBV11-3	TRBJ2-5	AGSHRLSALDDQY
TRBV11-1	TRBJ2-6	ASSSEPGQVVAGANVLT
TRBV11-1	TRBJ2-1	ASSSGYLHEQF
TRBV11-2	TRBJ2-1	ASSRGPAGVGYNEQL
TRBV6-5	TRBJ1-4	ASSNYRGGEKQF
TRBV6-5	TRBJ2-1	ASSYFERGPEQF
TRBV6-5	TRBJ2-3	PSSYGWTSGIADTQY
TRBV7-9	TRBJ2-7	ASSLDTFRTYEQY
TRBV19	TRBJ2-1	ASRPSGGPYNEQF
TRBV20-1	TRBJ1-1	NAPGQGHTEAF
TRBV29-1	TRBJ1-2	TVVQQGAPTNGYI
TRBV6-1	TRBJ2-3	ASSKGAGARDTQY
TRBV30	TRBJ2-4	AWSQGIQY
TRBV28	TRBJ2-5	ASSFADSGETQY
TRBV6-8	TRBJ2-7	ASTPWEQY
TRBV7-9	TRBJ2-1	ASRRWEGPNEQF
TRBV6-2/TRBV6-3	TRBJ1-5	ASSPQGIGQPQH
TRBV5-5	TRBJ2-1	ASSLVSSGSREQF
TRBV11-2	TRBJ2-1	ASSFASGNSEQF
TRBV28	TRBJ1-5	ASVGGQGDMPQH
TRBV10-3	TRBJ1-6	AITRTPDNSPLH
TRBV12-3/TRBV12-4	TRBJ2-3	ATQQGAGDTQY